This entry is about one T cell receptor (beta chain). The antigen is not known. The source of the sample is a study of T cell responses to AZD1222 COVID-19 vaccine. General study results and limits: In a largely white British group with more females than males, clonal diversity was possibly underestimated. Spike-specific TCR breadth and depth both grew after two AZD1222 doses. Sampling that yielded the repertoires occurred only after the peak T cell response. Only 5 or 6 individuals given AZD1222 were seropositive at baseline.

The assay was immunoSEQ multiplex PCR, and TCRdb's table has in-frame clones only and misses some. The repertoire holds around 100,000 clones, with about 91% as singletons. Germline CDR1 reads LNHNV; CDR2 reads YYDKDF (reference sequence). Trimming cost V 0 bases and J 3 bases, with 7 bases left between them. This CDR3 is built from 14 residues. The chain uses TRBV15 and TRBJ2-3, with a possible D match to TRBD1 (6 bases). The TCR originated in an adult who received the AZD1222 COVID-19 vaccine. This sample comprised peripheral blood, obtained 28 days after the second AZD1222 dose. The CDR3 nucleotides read TGTGCCACCAGCAGAGATCAGGGGACAGATACGCAGTATTTT. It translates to CATSRDQGTDTQYF. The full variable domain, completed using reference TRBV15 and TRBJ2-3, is DAMVIQNPRYQVTQFGKPVTLSCSQTLNHNVMYWYQQKSSQAPKLLFHYYDKDFNNEADTPDNFQSRRPNTSFCFLDIRSPGLGDTAMYLCATSRDQGTDTQYFGPGTRLTVL.